This TCR beta chain emerged from a study of blood T cell repertoires in COVID-19. This table comes from immunoSEQ multiplex PCR, and its TCRdb copy is limited to in-frame clones, with some not included. This table holds 75,000 to 95,000 clones, roughly nine tenths found once. The CDR3 is 16 residues long. Germline trimming cut 0 bases from V and 2 bases from J; bases unmatched to any gene: 6. Germline V gene lookup returns CDR1 LGHDT and CDR2 YNNKEL (reference sequence). The chain combines TRBV3-1 (or the pseudogene TRBV3-2) with TRBJ1-1; 7 bases are a match to TRBD1. This TCR derives from a man in his sixties with acute or convalescent COVID-19. The sequenced material came from peripheral blood. CDR3: CASSQDGTVTNTEAFF. The CDR3 DNA follows: TGTGCCAGCAGCCAAGATGGGACAGTTACTAACACTGAAGCTTTCTTT.